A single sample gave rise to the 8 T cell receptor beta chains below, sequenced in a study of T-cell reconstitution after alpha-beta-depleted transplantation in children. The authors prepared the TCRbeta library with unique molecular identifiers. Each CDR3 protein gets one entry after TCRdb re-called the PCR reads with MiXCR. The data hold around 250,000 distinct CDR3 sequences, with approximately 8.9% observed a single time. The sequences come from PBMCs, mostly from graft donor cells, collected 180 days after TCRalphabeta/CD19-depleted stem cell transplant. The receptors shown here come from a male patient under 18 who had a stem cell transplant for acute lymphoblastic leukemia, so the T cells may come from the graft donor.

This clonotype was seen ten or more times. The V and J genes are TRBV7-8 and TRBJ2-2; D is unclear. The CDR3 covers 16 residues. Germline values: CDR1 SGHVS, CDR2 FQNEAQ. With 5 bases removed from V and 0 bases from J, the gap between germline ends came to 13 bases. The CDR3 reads CASSPRLGPNTGELFF. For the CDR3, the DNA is TGTGCCAGCAGCCCCCGTCTAGGGCCGAACACCGGGGAGCTGTTTTTT.

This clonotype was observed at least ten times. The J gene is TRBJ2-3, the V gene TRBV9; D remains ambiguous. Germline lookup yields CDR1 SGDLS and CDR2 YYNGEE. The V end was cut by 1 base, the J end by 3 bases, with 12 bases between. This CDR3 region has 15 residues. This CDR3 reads CASSVRGVRTDTQYF. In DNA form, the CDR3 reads TGTGCCAGCAGCGTACGTGGAGTCCGGACAGATACGCAGTATTTT. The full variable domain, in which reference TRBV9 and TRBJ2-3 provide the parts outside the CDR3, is DSGVTQTPKHLITATGQRVTLRCSPRSGDLSVYWYQQSLDQGLQFLIQYYNGEERAKGNILERFSAQQFPDLHSELNLSSLELGDSALYFCASSVRGVRTDTQYFGPGTRLTVL.

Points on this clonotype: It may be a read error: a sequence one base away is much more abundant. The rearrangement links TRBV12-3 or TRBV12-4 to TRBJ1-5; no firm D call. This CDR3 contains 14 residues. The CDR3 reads CASGLVASNQPQHF. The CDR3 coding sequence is TGTGCCAGCGGTTTAGTTGCTAGCAATCAGCCCCAGCATTTT.

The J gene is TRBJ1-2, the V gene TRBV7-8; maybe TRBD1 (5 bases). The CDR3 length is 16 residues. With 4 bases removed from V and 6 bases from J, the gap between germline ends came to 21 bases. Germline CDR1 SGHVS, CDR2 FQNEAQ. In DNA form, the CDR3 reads TGTGCCAGCAGCTCGAAGACGGGGGAGGAGGGTCATGGCTACACCTTC. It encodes CASSSKTGEEGHGYTF. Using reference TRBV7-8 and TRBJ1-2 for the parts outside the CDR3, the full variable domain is GAGVSQSPRYKVAKRGQDVALRCDPISGHVSLFWYQQALGQGPEFLTYFQNEAQLDKSGLPSDRFFAERPEGSVSTLKIQRTQQEDSAVYLCASSSKTGEEGHGYTFGSGTRLTVV.

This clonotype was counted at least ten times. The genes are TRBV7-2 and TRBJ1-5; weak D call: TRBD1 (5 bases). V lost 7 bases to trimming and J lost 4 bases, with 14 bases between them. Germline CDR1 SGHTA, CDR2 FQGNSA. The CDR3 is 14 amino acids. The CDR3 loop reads CASTRGGGNQPQHF. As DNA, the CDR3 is TGTGCCAGCACAAGGGGCGGGGGTAATCAGCCCCAGCATTTT. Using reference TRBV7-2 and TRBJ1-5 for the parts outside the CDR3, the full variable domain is GAGVSQSPSNKVTEKGKDVELRCDPISGHTALYWYRQSLGQGLEFLIYFQGNSAPDKSGLPSDRFSAERTGGSVSTLTIQRTQQEDSAVYLCASTRGGGNQPQHFGDGTRLSIL.

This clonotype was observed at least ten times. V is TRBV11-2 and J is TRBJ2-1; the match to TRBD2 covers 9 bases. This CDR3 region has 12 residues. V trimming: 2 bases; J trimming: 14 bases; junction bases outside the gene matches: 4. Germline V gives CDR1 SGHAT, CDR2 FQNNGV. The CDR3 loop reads CASSLPGTSKFF. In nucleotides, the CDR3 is TGTGCCAGCAGCTTACCCGGGACTAGCAAGTTCTTC.

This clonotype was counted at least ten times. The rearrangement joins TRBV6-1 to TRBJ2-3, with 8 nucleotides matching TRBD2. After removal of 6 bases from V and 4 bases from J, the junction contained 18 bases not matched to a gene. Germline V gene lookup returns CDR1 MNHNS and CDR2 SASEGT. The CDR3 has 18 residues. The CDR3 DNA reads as TGTGCCAGCAGGAGCGGGGGCCCTCATAGAAGCACGGCAGATACGCAGTATTTT. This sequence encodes CASRSGGPHRSTADTQYF.

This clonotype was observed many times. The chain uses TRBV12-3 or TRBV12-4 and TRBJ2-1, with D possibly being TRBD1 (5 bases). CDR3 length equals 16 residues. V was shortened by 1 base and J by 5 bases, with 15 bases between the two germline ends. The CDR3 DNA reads TGTGCCAGCAGTTTAGGGGGCCCGTCACTTAACAATGAGCAGTTCTTC. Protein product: CASSLGGPSLNNEQFF.